These T cell receptor beta chains were read from a single sample in a study of T cells after yellow fever vaccination. TCRdb reanalysed the 5' RACE reads using MiXCR and keeps one entry per CDR3 protein. The sample contains 90,000 to 150,000 distinct CDR3 sequences, roughly 6.8% of which appear only once. The sequenced sample was CD4+ T cells sorted from PBMCs, obtained 35 to 50 days after the first yellow fever vaccination. Source of these receptors: a young man who received the YFV17D yellow fever vaccine. CDR3s include the opening cysteine and the closing phenylalanine or tryptophan. The D gene is left open where the match is weak. Where a row states a size, it is once, few, many or the class of an expanded clone; other rows omit it.

d_call j_call clone_size v_call cdr3_aa cdr3_nt
- TRBJ2-6 many TRBV11-2 CASTPPPGSRSGANVLTF TGTGCCAGCACCCCTCCACCGGGGTCCCGCTCTGGGGCCAACGTCCTGACTTTC
- TRBJ1-2 many TRBV5-5 CASSADWNYGYTF TGTGCCAGCAGCGCCGACTGGAACTATGGCTACACCTTC
- TRBJ2-6 few TRBV3-1 CASSQGGTAGANVLTF TGTGCCAGCAGCCAAGGGGGCACAGCTGGGGCCAACGTCCTGACTTTC
- TRBJ2-5 many TRBV20-1 CSAVLWGAVTQYF TGCAGTGCTGTTCTCTGGGGGGCGGTAACCCAGTACTTC
TRBD1 TRBJ2-5 - TRBV4-1 CASSPRTGLYQETQYF TGCGCCAGCAGCCCCCGGACAGGGTTGTACCAAGAGACCCAGTACTTC
- TRBJ2-7 many TRBV6-5 CASSYSYRVPRGSNEQYF TGTGCCAGCAGTTACTCCTATCGGGTCCCTAGAGGATCCAACGAGCAGTACTTC
- TRBJ2-3 many TRBV5-1 CASHGGPDGTQYF TGCGCCAGCCATGGGGGACCCGACGGGACGCAGTATTTT
- TRBJ2-3 many TRBV12-3/TRBV12-4 CASTSRVTDTQYF TGTGCCAGCACCTCAAGAGTCACAGATACGCAGTATTTT
- TRBJ2-3 - TRBV6-2/TRBV6-3 CASSYQLTLGDTQYF TGTGCCAGCAGTTACCAACTTACCCTGGGAGATACGCAGTATTTT
TRBD1 TRBJ2-7 - TRBV30 CAWGTELRVDF TGTGCCTGGGGGACAGAGCTTCGGGTGGACTTC
- TRBJ2-3 many TRBV4-1 CASSHDQGPQYF TGCGCCAGCAGCCACGACCAGGGGCCGCAGTATTTT
- TRBJ2-2 many TRBV6-5 CASSYRAANTGELFF TGTGCCAGCAGTTACAGGGCAGCGAACACCGGGGAGCTGTTTTTT
TRBD1 TRBJ1-4 many TRBV12-3/TRBV12-4 CASSNPGQGDEKLFF TGTGCCAGCAGTAATCCGGGACAGGGGGATGAAAAACTGTTTTTT
TRBD2 TRBJ2-2 many TRBV5-1 CASSPPSGGGTGELFF TGCGCCAGCAGCCCGCCGAGCGGGGGGGGTACCGGGGAGCTGTTTTTT
- TRBJ1-4 few TRBV6-1 CASSPFVTTNEKLFF TGTGCCAGCAGCCCATTCGTCACAACTAATGAAAAACTGTTTTTT
- TRBJ1-5 many TRBV7-2 CASSSRTVPQHF TGTGCCAGCAGCTCTAGGACTGTGCCCCAGCATTTT
TRBD1 TRBJ2-2 - TRBV5-1 CASSYQQGSGELFF TGCGCCAGCAGCTACCAACAGGGGTCCGGGGAGCTGTTTTTT
- TRBJ2-1 many TRBV12-3/TRBV12-4 CASSQSASYYNEQFF TGTGCCAGCAGCCAGAGCGCGAGTTATTACAATGAGCAGTTCTTC
- TRBJ1-6 few TRBV4-3 CASSQLGGGGSPLHF TGCGCCAGCAGCCAGTTGGGGGGGGGGGGCTCACCCCTCCACTTT
- TRBJ2-6 few TRBV15 CATSRETATSGANVLTF TGTGCCACCAGCAGAGAAACAGCCACCTCTGGGGCCAACGTCCTGACTTTC
- TRBJ1-1 many TRBV20-1 CSAIPGSEAFF TGCAGTGCGATTCCAGGGTCTGAAGCTTTCTTT
TRBD2 TRBJ2-2 many TRBV5-1 CASSRSLSGAGTGELFF TGCGCCAGCAGCCGCTCTCTAAGCGGGGCAGGGACCGGGGAGCTGTTTTTT
TRBD1 TRBJ2-7 many TRBV10-3 CAISETPGQGHEQYF TGTGCCATCAGTGAAACACCTGGACAGGGCCACGAGCAGTACTTC
- TRBJ2-1 many TRBV5-1 CASSLRTDSYNEQFF TGCGCCAGCAGCTTAAGGACAGACTCCTACAATGAGCAGTTCTTC
TRBD2 TRBJ2-3 many TRBV7-2 CASRLGGGPSTDTQYF TGTGCCAGCAGGTTGGGGGGAGGGCCTAGCACAGATACGCAGTATTTT
- TRBJ1-6 few TRBV6-1 CAIRANNSPLHF TGTGCCATCAGGGCTAATAATTCACCCCTCCACTTT
TRBD2 TRBJ2-5 few TRBV7-2 CASKAGASLQETQYF TGTGCCAGCAAAGCGGGGGCCTCCCTCCAAGAGACCCAGTACTTC
- TRBJ2-3 - TRBV4-1 CASSQAVFVDSTDTQYF TGCGCCAGCAGCCAAGCGGTATTTGTAGATTCCACAGATACGCAGTATTTT
- TRBJ1-5 few TRBV20-1 CSARGAPTSNQPQHF TGCAGTGCTAGAGGGGCCCCCACTAGCAATCAGCCCCAGCATTTT
- TRBJ2-5 many TRBV7-9 CASSLDGAKTQYF TGTGCCAGCAGCTTAGACGGAGCGAAGACCCAGTACTTC
- TRBJ1-2 - TRBV19 CASSMEGLLSNGYTF TGTGCCAGTAGTATGGAGGGGTTGTTATCCAATGGCTACACCTTC
- TRBJ2-3 few TRBV7-2 CASSSSPRGGTDTQYF TGTGCCAGCAGCTCCTCCCCCAGGGGAGGGACAGATACGCAGTATTTT
- TRBJ2-5 many TRBV5-1 CASTSRAAAEETQYF TGCGCCAGCACAAGCAGGGCTGCAGCTGAGGAGACCCAGTACTTC
TRBD2 TRBJ2-3 few TRBV4-3 CASSQGLAGAADTQYF TGCGCCAGCAGCCAAGGCCTAGCGGGGGCGGCAGATACGCAGTATTTT
- TRBJ2-1 - TRBV4-1 CASSPSLNEQFF TGCGCCAGCAGCCCATCTCTGAATGAGCAGTTCTTC
- TRBJ2-1 - TRBV6-5 CASRPPGSGYNEQFF TGTGCCAGCAGGCCTCCGGGATCGGGCTACAATGAGCAGTTCTTC
- TRBJ2-2 many TRBV12-3/TRBV12-4 CASKRTPSNTGELFF TGTGCCAGCAAAAGGACACCATCGAACACCGGGGAGCTGTTTTTT
TRBD1 TRBJ2-1 many TRBV7-2 CASSQPTGNNEQFF TGTGCCAGCAGCCAGCCGACAGGGAACAATGAGCAGTTCTTC
- TRBJ2-7 many TRBV5-1 CASREGSTYEQYF TGCGCCAGCAGAGAGGGCAGCACCTACGAGCAGTACTTC
TRBD2 TRBJ2-1 many TRBV5-1 CASSPKAGTSSYNEQFF TGCGCCAGCAGCCCCAAAGCGGGGACCAGCTCCTACAATGAGCAGTTCTTC
- TRBJ1-2 many TRBV6-1 CASESNREIHGYTF TGTGCCAGCGAATCAAACAGGGAAATTCATGGCTACACCTTC
TRBD1 TRBJ1-2 many TRBV20-1 CSADRDRLFFLNSYGYTF TGCAGTGCTGACCGGGACAGGCTATTCTTTCTCAATAGCTATGGCTACACCTTC
- TRBJ1-2 many TRBV6-1 CASSEEQRQSHTF TGTGCCAGCAGTGAAGAGCAGCGACAATCCCACACCTTC
- TRBJ1-1 many TRBV20-1 CSARGGRGGATEAFF TGCAGTGCTAGAGGTGGGCGGGGAGGGGCCACTGAAGCTTTCTTT
- TRBJ2-7 many TRBV11-2 CASLGVHEQYF TGTGCCAGCTTGGGGGTTCACGAGCAGTACTTC
- TRBJ2-2 few TRBV4-3 CASSQVGLFDTGELFF TGCGCCAGCAGCCAAGTTGGGCTGTTTGACACCGGGGAGCTGTTTTTT
- TRBJ2-7 few TRBV6-5 CASSYARLVYEQYF TGTGCCAGCAGTTACGCTCGACTAGTCTACGAGCAGTACTTC